Included here is one T cell receptor (beta chain) sequence, with context. The specificity of this receptor is unknown. There are no base qualities to consult, and no much larger clone falls within one base. These data belong to a study of blood T cell repertoires in COVID-19 (TCRdb year 2020). About the full investigation: Collaborator samples came from the United States, Italy and Spain and covered acute and convalescent phases of COVID-19. The material from the prospective study consisted of cDNA or gDNA derived from T cells, B-cell-depleted T cells, or PBMCs. Deeply sampled blood TCRbeta repertoires from subjects exposed to, actively infected with, or recovered from COVID-19 were included in the dataset. A freely available public database, intended as a resource for researchers studying the immune response to SARS-CoV-2, is where the repertoires were released. The samples were drawn from the first 160 participants of the ongoing ImmuneRACE study and from 1,254 subjects provided by 6 global collaborators. The sample metadata nearly always contained a de-identified subject ID, COVID-19 status, age in years and sex. Where available, HLA class I and class II types were obtained from metadata supplied by the sample provider rather than from assay-based typing. Paper-wide results and their limitations: Clinical and demographic metadata were provided uncurated, with the amount varying by source and participant.

The collaborating institutions used their own protocols to collect whole blood in K2EDTA tubes. For TCRbeta analysis, collaborators shipped samples as frozen whole blood, isolated PBMCs, or DNA extracted from either of those sample types. Reading from cysteine to phenylalanine, the CDR3 counts 15 amino acids. The entry retains the CDR3 DNA only, 45 bases that are in frame from base 1. According to the germline V gene (reference sequence), CDR1 reads SEHNR and CDR2 reads FQNEAQ. V loses 1 base of germline sequence and J loses 8 bases, and the interval between the two ends is 17 bases. TCRbeta CDR3 regions were amplified from genomic DNA by means of the immunoSEQ Assay, a bias-controlled multiplex PCR. The published analysis was carried out like this. The number of nucleated cells in each sample was estimated from the amplification of reference gene primers within the assay. Sequence reads were collapsed and filtered to measure the absolute abundance of every unique TCRbeta CDR3 rearrangement. Productive Simpson clonality was computed per sample as the square root of Simpson's diversity index over productive rearrangements. This is the immuneACCESS table as TCRdb keeps it, with only in-frame sequences that have V and J called. A part of the clones is gone; compared with another copy, unresolved V genes explain less than half, and the rest is unexplained. From that table come the V and J calls and clone size; the DNA was used to work out D and trimming. This sample is represented by 250,000 to 350,000 clones; approximately 88% of them were singletons. Of the sample, roughly 9% falls within the top ten clones.

Sequenced sample: peripheral blood. This TCR was recovered from a man younger than 30 with active or convalescent COVID-19. The chain couples TRBV7-9 to TRBJ1-2; the D gene is possibly TRBD1, with 5 bases matching. The CDR3 corresponds to CASSLDLAGKEGYTF. The sequence in DNA is TGTGCCAGCAGCTTAGATCTGGCAGGGAAGGAGGGCTACACCTTC.